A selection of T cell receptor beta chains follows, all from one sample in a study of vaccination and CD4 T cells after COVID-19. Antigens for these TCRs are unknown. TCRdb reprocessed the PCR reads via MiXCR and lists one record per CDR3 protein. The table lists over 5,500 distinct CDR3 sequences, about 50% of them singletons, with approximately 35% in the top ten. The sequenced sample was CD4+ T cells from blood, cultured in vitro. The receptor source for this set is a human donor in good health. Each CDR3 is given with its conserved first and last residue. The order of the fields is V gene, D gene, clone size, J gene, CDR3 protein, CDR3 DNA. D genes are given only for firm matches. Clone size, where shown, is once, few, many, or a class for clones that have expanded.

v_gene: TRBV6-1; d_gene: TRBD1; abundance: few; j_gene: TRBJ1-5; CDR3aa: CASTGTGGNNQPQHF; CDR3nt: TGTGCCAGCACCGGGACAGGCGGGAACAATCAGCCCCAGCATTTT
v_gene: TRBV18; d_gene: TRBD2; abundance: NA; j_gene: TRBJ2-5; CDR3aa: CASSPYSGGIQETQYF; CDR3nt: TGTGCCAGCTCACCATACAGCGGGGGGATTCAAGAGACCCAGTACTTC
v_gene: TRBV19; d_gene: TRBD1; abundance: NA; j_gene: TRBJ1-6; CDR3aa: CASSIPTGGVGSPLHF; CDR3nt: TGTGCCAGTAGTATCCCGACAGGGGGCGTGGGTTCACCCCTCCACTTT
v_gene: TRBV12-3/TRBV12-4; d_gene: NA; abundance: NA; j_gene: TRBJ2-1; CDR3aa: CASSLGAGGTNEQFF; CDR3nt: TGTGCCAGCAGTTTAGGGGCCGGGGGCACCAATGAGCAGTTCTTC
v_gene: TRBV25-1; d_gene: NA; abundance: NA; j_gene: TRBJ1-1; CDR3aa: CASSEWEGGATEAFF; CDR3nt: TGTGCCAGCAGTGAATGGGAGGGGGGAGCGACTGAAGCTTTCTTT
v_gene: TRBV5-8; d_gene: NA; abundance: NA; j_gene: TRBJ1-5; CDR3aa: CASSSGGGTGQPQHF; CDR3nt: TGTGCCAGCAGTTCGGGGGGGGGTACTGGTCAGCCCCAGCATTTT
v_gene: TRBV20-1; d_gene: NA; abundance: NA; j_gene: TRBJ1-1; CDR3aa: CSARRGTPYQVNTEAFF; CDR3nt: TGCAGTGCTAGAAGAGGGACTCCTTATCAGGTGAACACTGAAGCTTTCTTT
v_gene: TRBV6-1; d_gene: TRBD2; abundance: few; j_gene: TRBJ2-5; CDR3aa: CASSETSGGAETQYF; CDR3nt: TGTGCCAGCAGTGAAACTAGCGGGGGGGCGGAGACCCAGTACTTC
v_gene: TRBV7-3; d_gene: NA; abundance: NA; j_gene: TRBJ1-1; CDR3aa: CASSLTSAGTTNTEAFF; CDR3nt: TGTGCCAGCAGCTTGACCAGTGCCGGGACAACGAACACTGAAGCTTTCTTT
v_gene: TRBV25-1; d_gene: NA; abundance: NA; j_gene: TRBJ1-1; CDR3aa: CASSDLVRDTEAFF; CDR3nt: TGTGCCAGCAGTGATTTAGTAAGAGACACTGAAGCTTTCTTT
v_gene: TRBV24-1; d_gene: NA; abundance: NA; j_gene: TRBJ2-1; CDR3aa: CATSDRRDEQFF; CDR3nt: TGTGCCACCAGTGACCGCCGGGACGAGCAGTTCTTC
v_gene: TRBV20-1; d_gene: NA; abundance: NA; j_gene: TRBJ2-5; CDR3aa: CSARDSGGKETQYF; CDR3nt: TGCAGTGCTAGAGATTCCGGGGGAAAAGAGACCCAGTACTTC
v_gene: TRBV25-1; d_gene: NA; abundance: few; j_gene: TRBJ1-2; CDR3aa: CASSERPGGYTF; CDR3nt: TGTGCCAGCAGTGAACGACCGGGCGGCTACACCTTC
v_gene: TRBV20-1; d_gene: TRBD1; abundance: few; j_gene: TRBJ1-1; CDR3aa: CSARPRTGGLNTEAFF; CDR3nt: TGCAGTGCTAGACCTCGGACAGGGGGCTTGAACACTGAAGCTTTCTTT
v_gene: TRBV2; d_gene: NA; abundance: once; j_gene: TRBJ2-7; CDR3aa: CASSEAAPTAYEQYF; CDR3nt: TGTGCCAGCAGTGAGGCGGCTCCCACAGCCTACGAGCAGTACTTC
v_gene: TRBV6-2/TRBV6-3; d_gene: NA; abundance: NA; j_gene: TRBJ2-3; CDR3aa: CASWSLSRDTQYF; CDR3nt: TGTGCCAGCTGGTCCCTTTCGCGAGATACGCAGTATTTT
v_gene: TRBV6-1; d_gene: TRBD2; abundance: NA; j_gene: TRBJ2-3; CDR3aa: CASRLAGGLTDTQYF; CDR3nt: TGTGCCAGCAGGCTAGCGGGGGGGCTCACAGATACGCAGTATTTT
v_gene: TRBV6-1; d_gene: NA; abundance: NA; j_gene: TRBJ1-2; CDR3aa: CASRAPQAAGYTF; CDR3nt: TGTGCCAGCAGGGCACCCCAGGCGGCGGGCTACACCTTC
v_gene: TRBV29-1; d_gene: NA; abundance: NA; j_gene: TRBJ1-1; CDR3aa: CSVVRPMNTEAFF; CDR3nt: TGCAGCGTTGTTAGACCCATGAACACTGAAGCTTTCTTT
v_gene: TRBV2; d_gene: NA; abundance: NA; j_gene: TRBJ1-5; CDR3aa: CASMPDVNQPQHF; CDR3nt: TGTGCCAGCATGCCGGACGTAAATCAGCCCCAGCATTTT
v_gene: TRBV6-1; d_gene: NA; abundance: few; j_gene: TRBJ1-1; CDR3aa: CASRSESTEAFF; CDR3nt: TGTGCCAGCAGATCAGAGAGCACTGAAGCTTTCTTT
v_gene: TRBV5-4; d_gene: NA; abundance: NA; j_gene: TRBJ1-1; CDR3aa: CASSYGHPDTEAFF; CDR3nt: TGTGCCAGCAGCTACGGACACCCTGACACTGAAGCTTTCTTT